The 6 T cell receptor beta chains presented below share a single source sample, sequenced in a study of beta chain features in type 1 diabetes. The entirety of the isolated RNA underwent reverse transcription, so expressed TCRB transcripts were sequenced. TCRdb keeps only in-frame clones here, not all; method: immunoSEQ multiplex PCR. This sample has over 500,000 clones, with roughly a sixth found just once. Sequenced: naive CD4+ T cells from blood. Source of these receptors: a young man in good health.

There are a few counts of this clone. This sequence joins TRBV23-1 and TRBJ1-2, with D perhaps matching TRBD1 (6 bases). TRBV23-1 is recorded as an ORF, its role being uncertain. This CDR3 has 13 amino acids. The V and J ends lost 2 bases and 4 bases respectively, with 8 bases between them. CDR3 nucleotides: TGCGCCAGCAGTCAAACAGGGCTCTATGGCTACACCTTC. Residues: CASSQTGLYGYTF.

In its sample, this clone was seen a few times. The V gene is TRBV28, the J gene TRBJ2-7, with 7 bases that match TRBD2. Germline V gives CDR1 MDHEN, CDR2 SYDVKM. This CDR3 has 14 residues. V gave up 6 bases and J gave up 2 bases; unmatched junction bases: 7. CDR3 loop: CASSRGDLPYEQYF. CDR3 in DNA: TGTGCCAGCAGCCGGGGGGACTTGCCCTACGAGCAGTACTTC.

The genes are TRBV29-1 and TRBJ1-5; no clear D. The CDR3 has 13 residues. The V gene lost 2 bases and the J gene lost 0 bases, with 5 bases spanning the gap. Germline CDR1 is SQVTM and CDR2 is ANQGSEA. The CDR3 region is CSVETHSNQPQHF. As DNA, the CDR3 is TGCAGCGTTGAAACTCATAGCAATCAGCCCCAGCATTTT.

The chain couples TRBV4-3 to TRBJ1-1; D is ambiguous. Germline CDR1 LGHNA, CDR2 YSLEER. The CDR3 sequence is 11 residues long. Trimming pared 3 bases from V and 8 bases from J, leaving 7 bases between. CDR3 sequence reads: CASSQNREAFF. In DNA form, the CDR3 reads TGCGCCAGCAGCCAGAACCGAGAAGCTTTCTTT.

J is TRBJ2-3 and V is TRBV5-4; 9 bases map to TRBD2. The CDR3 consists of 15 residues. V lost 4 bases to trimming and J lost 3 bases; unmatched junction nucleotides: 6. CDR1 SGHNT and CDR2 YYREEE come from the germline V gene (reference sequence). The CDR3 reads CASSLAGRRTDTQYF. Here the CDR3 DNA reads TGTGCCAGCAGCCTAGCGGGACGTAGAACAGATACGCAGTATTTT.

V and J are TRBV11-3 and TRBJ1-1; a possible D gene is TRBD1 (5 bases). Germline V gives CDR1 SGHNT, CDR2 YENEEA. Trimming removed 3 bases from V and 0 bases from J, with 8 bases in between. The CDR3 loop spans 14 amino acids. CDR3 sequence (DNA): TGTGCCAGCAGCTTGCAGGGTATGAACACTGAAGCTTTCTTT. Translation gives CASSLQGMNTEAFF.